The rows below give T cell receptor beta chains drawn from one sample of a study of T-cell memory formation after mild COVID-19. TCRdb analysed the 5' RACE reads with MiXCR anew, one entry per CDR3 protein. The repertoire has 350,000 to 500,000 distinct CDR3 sequences, 20% to 30% of them found once; the top ten carry around 12%. The sample taken for sequencing was PBMCs or a T cell subset sorted from them (not recorded which). Source of these receptors: an adult woman who had mild COVID-19 (a few samples of this study predate the infection). Cell type and time point are not known. Each CDR3 is given with its conserved first and last residue. Fields, in order: D gene, clone size, V gene, J gene, CDR3 DNA, CDR3 protein. D genes are given only for firm matches. Clone size is shown for a subset of rows, as once, few, many or a class of expanded clone.

TRBD2,.,TRBV30,TRBJ2-2,TGTGCCTGGAGCTTTCTAGCGGGGGGCGGGGAGCTGTTTTTT,CAWSFLAGGGELFF
.,.,TRBV20-1,TRBJ2-5,TGCAGTGCTTCGACAGAGGGACCAGCAAGAGGACAGTACTTC,CSASTEGPARGQYF
.,few,TRBV9,TRBJ2-4,TGTGCCAGCAGCGTAGTACCGGGGGCAGGAAACATTCAGTACTTC,CASSVVPGAGNIQYF
TRBD1,.,TRBV7-6,TRBJ2-7,TGTGCCAGCAGCAGCACGGGACAGGGCTCCTACGAGCAGTACTTC,CASSSTGQGSYEQYF
TRBD1,.,TRBV5-5,TRBJ2-1,TGTGCCAGCAGCGTGCCCGGGACAGACAATGAGCAGTTCTTC,CASSVPGTDNEQFF
TRBD2,.,TRBV19,TRBJ2-7,TGTGCCAGTAGTGGGGCTGCCAGCGGGAATCACTACGAGCAGTACTTC,CASSGAASGNHYEQYF
.,.,TRBV11-2,TRBJ2-2,TGTGCCAGCAGCTTAGTTAAGGGAAACACCGGGGAGCTGTTTTTT,CASSLVKGNTGELFF
TRBD2,few,TRBV7-9,TRBJ2-2,TGTGCCAGCAGCTTGCGGGAGTCCGGGGAGCTGTTTTTT,CASSLRESGELFF
.,few,TRBV5-1,TRBJ2-1,TGCGCCAGCAGCTTGGGAGATAGGGGCTACAATGAGCAGTTCTTC,CASSLGDRGYNEQFF
TRBD1,.,TRBV9,TRBJ1-1,TGTGCCAGCAGCGTATCACAGGGGGGAACTGAAGCTTTCTTT,CASSVSQGGTEAFF
TRBD2,few,TRBV5-1,TRBJ2-7,TGCGCCAGCAGCCTCGACGGACTAGCGGCCTACGAGCAGTACTTC,CASSLDGLAAYEQYF
TRBD2,.,TRBV12-3/TRBV12-4,TRBJ2-3,TGTGCCAGCAGTTTTAAGCGGGGGGCCACAGATACGCAGTATTTT,CASSFKRGATDTQYF
.,few,TRBV7-9,TRBJ2-1,TGTGCCAGCAGCTCGACCCTAGCGAGGTATTCCAATGAGCAGTTCTTC,CASSSTLARYSNEQFF
TRBD2,.,TRBV6-2/TRBV6-3,TRBJ2-3,TGTGCCAGCAGTTCCAGCGGGAGGTGGACAGATACGCAGTATTTT,CASSSSGRWTDTQYF
.,few,TRBV20-1,TRBJ2-1,TGCAGTGCTAACAGGGTGGAGCAGTTCTTC,CSANRVEQFF
TRBD2,.,TRBV6-5,TRBJ2-7,TGTGCCAGCAGCCGCGGGACTAGCGGGGATTCCTACGAGCAGTACTTC,CASSRGTSGDSYEQYF
TRBD2,few,TRBV5-1,TRBJ2-5,TGCGCCAGCAGCTTGCTTCCCGGGACTAGCGGGGGAACGACCCAAGAGACCCAGTACTTC,CASSLLPGTSGGTTQETQYF
TRBD1,few,TRBV5-5,TRBJ1-2,TGTGCCAGCAGCCCGGACAGGGGGGCCCACTATGGCTACACCTTC,CASSPDRGAHYGYTF
.,few,TRBV10-3,TRBJ1-1,TGTGCCATCAGTGAGTCTCCAGGGGAGGACACTGAAGCTTTCTTT,CAISESPGEDTEAFF
.,few,TRBV24-1,TRBJ1-4,TGTGCCACCAGTTCGGGACAAGGAAATGAAAAACTGTTTTTT,CATSSGQGNEKLFF
.,few,TRBV11-2,TRBJ2-6,TGTGCCAGCAGCTTCCAGTCGGGCAGGGGAAACTCTGGGGCCAACGTCCTGACTTTC,CASSFQSGRGNSGANVLTF
.,few,TRBV3-1,TRBJ2-2,TGTGCCAGCAGCCAACGGCGGAGAAACACCGGGGAGCTGTTTTTT,CASSQRRRNTGELFF
.,.,TRBV7-9,TRBJ1-5,TGTGCCAGCAGCCCCCCAGGGGCAGGGCCCCTCCAGCCCCAGCATTTT,CASSPPGAGPLQPQHF
TRBD1,few,TRBV5-1,TRBJ2-6,TGCGCCAGCAGCCACGGGACAGGGCGAGCCAACGTCCTGACTTTC,CASSHGTGRANVLTF
.,.,TRBV7-8,TRBJ2-5,TGTGCCAGCAGCTTAGAAACAGCATACCAAGAGACCCAGTACTTC,CASSLETAYQETQYF
.,.,TRBV24-1,TRBJ2-1,TGTGCCACTACAGCCGGGCCCTCCTACAATGAGCAGTTCTTC,CATTAGPSYNEQFF
TRBD2,.,TRBV19,TRBJ2-7,TGTGCCAGTAGTTTGGATAGCGGGAGTTACGAGCAGTACTTC,CASSLDSGSYEQYF
.,few,TRBV7-9,TRBJ1-1,TGTGCCAGCAGCCCCCGGGGGGTGGAGTCACCAACTGAAGCTTTCTTT,CASSPRGVESPTEAFF
.,few,TRBV10-3,TRBJ2-7,TGTGCCATCAGTGTACAGGGCCCCTACGAGCAGTACTTC,CAISVQGPYEQYF
.,few,TRBV6-6,TRBJ2-7,TGTGCCAGCAGTTACGGAGGGGGGCCCTACGAGCAGTACTTC,CASSYGGGPYEQYF
TRBD2,few,TRBV7-9,TRBJ2-5,TGTGCCAGCAAGCTAGCGGGGTCTCAAGAGACCCAGTACTTC,CASKLAGSQETQYF
.,.,TRBV29-1,TRBJ2-2,TGCAGCGTCACACGTGGTCTAGGAAACACCGGGGAGCTGTTTTTT,CSVTRGLGNTGELFF
.,.,TRBV9,TRBJ1-2,TGTGCCAGCAGCGACGGACCGTATGGCTACACCTTC,CASSDGPYGYTF
.,few,TRBV18,TRBJ2-7,TGTGCCAGCTCACCTGCTGGGGGTTCAATTAACGAGCAGTACTTC,CASSPAGGSINEQYF
TRBD2,.,TRBV4-2,TRBJ2-3,TGTGCCAGCAGCCAAGCTGGACTAGCGGGGGGAACCACAGATACGCAGTATTTT,CASSQAGLAGGTTDTQYF
.,.,TRBV7-3,TRBJ1-6,TGTGCCAGCAGCTCCTCTCCTCAGGGGAACCCCCTCCACTTT,CASSSSPQGNPLHF